This TCR beta chain was observed in a study of CD4+ T cells in melanoma. The study's findings and limits: Neoantigen-specific CD4+ T cells in melanoma reportedly had diverse differentiation states. CD8+ T cell, macrophage and B cell function reportedly correlated with neoantigen-specific CD4+ T cells.

This table comes from immunoSEQ multiplex PCR, and its TCRdb copy is limited to in-frame clones, with some not included. This sample has about 9,600 clones, with roughly three fifths found just once. Trimming stripped 2 bases from V and 4 bases from J, with 9 bases between. This CDR3 is 13 amino acids long. Germline values: CDR1 GTSNPN, CDR2 SVGIG (reference sequence). Of note for this clone: No antigen is known for it.

Sequencing was done on a sample of cells from a culture (not recorded whether cultured in vitro). This TCR derives from a human donor with melanoma. This sequence joins TRBV30 and TRBJ1-5, with D maybe TRBD1 (5 bases). CDR3 loop: CAWSSRENQPQHF. Here the CDR3 DNA reads TGTGCCTGGAGTAGCAGGGAGAATCAGCCCCAGCATTTT.